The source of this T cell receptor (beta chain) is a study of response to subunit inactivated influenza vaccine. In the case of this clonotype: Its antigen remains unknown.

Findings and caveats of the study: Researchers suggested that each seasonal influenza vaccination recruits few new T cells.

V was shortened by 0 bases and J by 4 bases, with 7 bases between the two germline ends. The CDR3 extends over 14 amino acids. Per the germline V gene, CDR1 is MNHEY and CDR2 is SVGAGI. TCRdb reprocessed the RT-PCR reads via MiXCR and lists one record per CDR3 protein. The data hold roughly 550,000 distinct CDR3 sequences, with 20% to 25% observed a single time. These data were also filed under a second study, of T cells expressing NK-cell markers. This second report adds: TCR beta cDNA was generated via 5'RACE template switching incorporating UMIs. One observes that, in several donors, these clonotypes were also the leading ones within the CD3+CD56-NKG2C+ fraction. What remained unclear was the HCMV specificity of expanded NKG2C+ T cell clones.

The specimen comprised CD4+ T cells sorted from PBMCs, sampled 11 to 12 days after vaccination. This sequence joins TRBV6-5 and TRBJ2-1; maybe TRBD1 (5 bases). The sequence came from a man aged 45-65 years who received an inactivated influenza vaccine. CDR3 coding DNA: TGTGCCAGCAGTTACTCCCCAGGGTACAATGAGCAGTTCTTC. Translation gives CASSYSPGYNEQFF.